This TCR beta chain was retrieved from a study of blood T cells in healthy people across ages (dated by TCRdb to 2015 to 2017). A note on the overall study: In model experiments, template switching captured roughly one uniquely barcoded TCR beta cDNA molecule for every two T cells. To avoid experimental bias, donors of different ages were distributed randomly across sequencing lanes. To track age-related changes in TCR beta repertoire diversity, the study relied on deep sequencing normalized with unique cDNA molecular identifiers. Donors were grouped into four age groups: young (average roughly 15 years), middle-aged (under 40), aged (approximately 67) and long-lived (roughly 80). Two additional independent replicas of 1 million unique cDNA reads from the same blood draw were analyzed for two donors (one aged 18 to 30 and one aged 80 or older). Broad study findings and their caveats: Because profiling used bulk unsorted PBMCs, naive and antigen-experienced compartments could not be compared conclusively. A strong correlation was found between observed TCR beta diversity and the percentage of naive T cells measured by flow cytometry. Compared with the aged group, the long-lived group had more naive CD4+ T cells, fewer expanded clones and increased TCR diversity, suggesting age selection. Estimates of total diversity based on one million sequenced T cells were regarded as lower bounds and as underestimates. Observed TCR beta diversity per million T cells fell roughly linearly with age, and a significant reduction was already apparent by age approximately 40. Donor CMV infection status was unknown, potentially confounding age-related changes in expanded clonotypes.

Comments on this clonotype: Its antigen is unknown. Per-nucleotide qualities are absent, and no much larger clonotype sits a single base away.

The germline V gene (reference sequence) supplies CDR1 DFQATT and CDR2 SNEGSKA. The CDR3 measures 14 amino acids from cysteine to phenylalanine. The CDR3 DNA has 42 bases and is translated from base 1. The V and J ends are trimmed by 1 base and 10 bases, leaving 19 bases between them. Donors were 39 systemically healthy Caucasian individuals from Russia aged roughly 6 to 90 years. Each donor gave ten milliliters of peripheral blood, collected into EDTA-treated Vacutainer tubes. Ficoll-Paque density-gradient centrifugation was used to isolate PBMCs, with at least 6 million per sample. Total RNA, at least 6 micrograms per sample, was extracted from PBMCs with Trizol reagent. For every donor, flow cytometry on a PBMC aliquot measured the percentage of naive CD45RAhigh/CD27high T cells. The library was generated by 5' RACE. The sample was run on an Illumina HiSeq 2500. A second about 6 to 11 cycle PCR used a sample-barcoded 5' primer and a J-beta primer mix. Each TCR beta cDNA molecule received a unique molecular identifier from a template-switch 5' adaptor carrying 12 random nucleotides. Each sample yielded at least 2.5 million CDR3-containing paired-end reads. All of the RNA was converted into first-strand cDNA using the Mint cDNA synthesis kit, with a TRBC-specific oligonucleotide serving as the primer. All cDNA was treated with uracil-DNA glycosylase and then went through a first 18-cycle PCR with the universal primers M1SS and BC2_uni_R. The study's own analysis went as follows. Each sample was normalized by randomly selecting 1 million high-quality reads, each carrying a distinct molecular identifier. Instead of being binned into consensus sequences, reads with shared molecular identifiers were discarded. MiTCR, run with a Q25 quality threshold and the strictest error-elimination algorithm, handled CDR3 identification, clonotype clustering and error correction. A nonparametric unseen species model using Euler transformation provided a lower-bound estimate of total TCR beta diversity. TCRdb itself trimmed the public reads at Q25 with fastp, ran MiXCR and retained productive beta chains. Records with the same CDR3 protein are collapsed into one entry carrying the most frequent genes and DNA. TCRdb, not the original authors, processed these V and J calls. The sample data list approximately 1,000,000 distinct CDR3 sequences, and around two fifths of these were observed just once. Approximately 14% of the sample is held by the ten biggest clonotypes.

This clonotype was sampled from a man in his late teens or twenties in good health. Recombination linked TRBV20-1 to TRBJ1-1; the D gene remains uncertain. The sequencing input was blood. Here the CDR3 is given as CSARVGLGFAAAFF. The DNA reads as follows: TGCAGTGCTAGAGTGGGTCTTGGTTTCGCTGCAGCTTTCTTT.